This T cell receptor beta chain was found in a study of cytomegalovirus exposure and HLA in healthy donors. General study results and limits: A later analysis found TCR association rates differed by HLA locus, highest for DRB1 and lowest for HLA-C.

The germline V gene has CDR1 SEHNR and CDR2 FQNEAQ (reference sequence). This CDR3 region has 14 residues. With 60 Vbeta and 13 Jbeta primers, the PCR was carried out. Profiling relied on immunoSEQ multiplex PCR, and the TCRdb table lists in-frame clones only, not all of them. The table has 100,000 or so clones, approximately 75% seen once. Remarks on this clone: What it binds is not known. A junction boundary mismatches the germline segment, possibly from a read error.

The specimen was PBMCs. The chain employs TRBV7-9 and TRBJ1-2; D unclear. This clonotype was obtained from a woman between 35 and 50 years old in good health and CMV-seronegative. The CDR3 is CSSSLALGFYGYTF. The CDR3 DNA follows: TGTTCCAGCAGCTTAGCGCTCGGTTTCTATGGCTACACCTTC.